This T cell receptor beta chain was identified during a study of spatial heterogeneity in lung cancer. TCRdb re-called the 5' RACE reads with MiXCR, one entry per CDR3 protein. The sample consists of 50,000 to 60,000 distinct CDR3 sequences, under 8% of them appearing once. Time point in this sample: blood at routine non-recurrence follow-up after resection. The authors sequenced whole RNA from tumor, nontumor lung or frozen PBMC without sorting. There are many counts of this clonotype. V lost 6 bases, J lost 1 base, and 10 bases stayed unmatched. This CDR3 contains 17 residues. Per the germline V gene, CDR1 is MGHRA and CDR2 is YSYEKL.

Sequencing was performed on PBMCs, taken at follow-up. The rearrangement uses TRBV4-1 and TRBJ2-3; TRBD2 agrees at 10 bases. This sequence was found in a female donor with early-stage non-small cell lung cancer. In DNA, the CDR3 is TGCGCCAGCAGTCGCTTCTCCGGGACTAGCGGCACAGATACGCAGTATTTT. This encodes CASSRFSGTSGTDTQYF.